This entry features one TCR beta chain sequence. Its antigen is not identified. These data come from a study of radiation and T cells in renal cell carcinoma. Study-wide context: Nephrectomy followed 15 Gy stereotactic body radiation by 4 weeks.

Sequencing was performed with immunoSEQ multiplex PCR; in TCRdb, only in-frame clones are kept and a portion is missing. Among about 59,000 clones listed, roughly three quarters were seen once. The CDR3 covers 16 residues. Germline CDR1 and CDR2: PRHDT and FYEKMQ (reference sequence). J was trimmed by 4 bases and V by 4 bases; bases with no gene match: 7. Study observations and caveats: In blood, top tumor clones expanded by 2 weeks, shrinking by 4.

Time point in this sample: baseline pretreatment blood. Treatment reported: 15 Gy SBRT to primary tumor, nephrectomy 4 weeks later. The chain links TRBV13 to TRBJ2-3; 11 nucleotides agree with TRBD1. The origin of this receptor is a man in his sixties with renal cell carcinoma. The specimen was blood, collected from a patient whose treatment included radiotherapy and nephrectomy. The CDR3 region is CASSYLGQGAPDTQYF. CDR3 bases: TGTGCCAGCAGCTACCTCGGACAGGGGGCCCCAGATACGCAGTATTTT.